This note documents a single T cell receptor beta chain sequence. V was pared by 4 bases and J by 4 bases, with 1 base of the junction left unmatched. This CDR3 comprises 12 residues. Germline CDR1 is SGHDT and CDR2 is YYEEEE. RNA extraction was followed by reverse transcription into cDNA, which acted as the sequencing template. TCRdb's copy holds only in-frame clones and misses some; the assay was immunoSEQ multiplex PCR. Among around 150,000 clones listed, 55% to 75% were seen once. The data belong to a study of CD8+ T cells in alopecia areata. Indicated treatment: oral pan-JAK inhibitor, 5-10 mg twice daily.

The sequences come from CD4+ T cells sorted from blood, collected at week 24, from a patient treated with tofacitinib. This TCR was recovered from a human donor with alopecia areata. The V and J genes are TRBV5-6 and TRBJ1-1; 7 nucleotides align to TRBD1. CDR3 bases: TGTGCCAGCAGCACAGGGGTCACTGAAGCTTTCTTT. Its protein is CASSTGVTEAFF.